These T cell receptor beta chains were read from a single sample in a study of T cells in Graves' hyperthyroidism and ophthalmopathy. TCRdb used MiXCR to reprocess the multiplex PCR reads, holding one entry per CDR3 protein. This table has 550,000 to 700,000 distinct CDR3 sequences, approximately 14% appearing once. Sample: blood. These receptors were taken from a woman between 35 and 50 years old with Graves' ophthalmopathy. Each CDR3 is given with its conserved first and last residue. A D gene is named only where the DNA matches it firmly. Clone size is stated in some rows and not others, as once, few, many or a class when expanded.

>TRBV28|many|-|TRBJ1-1
TGTGCCAGCAGTTTTGTACCAAACACTGAAGCTTTCTTT
CASSFVPNTEAFF
>TRBV5-1|-|-|TRBJ2-6
TGCGCCAGCAGCCCGATTCGGGGGCGCTCTGGGGCCAACGTCCTGACTTTC
CASSPIRGRSGANVLTF
>TRBV12-3/TRBV12-4|many|-|TRBJ2-2
TGTGCCAGCAGCCGCCCCAGGTCCACCGGGGAGCTGTTTTTT
CASSRPRSTGELFF
>TRBV11-2|many|TRBD2|TRBJ2-2
TGTGCCAGCAGCCCCCGGGAAGCGGGACGCACCGGGGAGCTGTTTTTT
CASSPREAGRTGELFF
>TRBV20-1|many|-|TRBJ1-5
TGCAGTGCTAGAGACGGGGAAGATCAGCCCCAGCATTTT
CSARDGEDQPQHF
>TRBV6-1|-|-|TRBJ1-2
TGTGCCACTGGCCTGGAGCTCGGTGACTATGGCTACACCTTC
CATGLELGDYGYTF
>TRBV11-1|few|-|TRBJ1-3
TGTGCCAGCAGCTTGGAGCGACGGTCCTCTGGAAACACCATATATTTT
CASSLERRSSGNTIYF
>TRBV6-5|-|TRBD2|TRBJ2-3
TGTGCCAGCAGTTTAGCGGGAGAGGGCACAGATACGCAGTATTTT
CASSLAGEGTDTQYF
>TRBV28|few|TRBD1|TRBJ2-7
TGTGCCAGCAGGGGACAGGGGGCCCACGAGCAGTACTTC
CASRGQGAHEQYF
>TRBV28|few|-|TRBJ1-2
TGTGCCAGCAGTTTTTTGGTATCTAACTATGGCTACACCTTC
CASSFLVSNYGYTF
>TRBV4-1|-|-|TRBJ1-5
TGCGCCAGCAGCCAAGTGACGGGGCGAGGTAATCAGCCCCAGCATTTT
CASSQVTGRGNQPQHF
>TRBV28|many|-|TRBJ2-7
TGTGCCAGCAGTTTTGGCAGCGCGGTTAGCTCCTACGAGCAGTACTTC
CASSFGSAVSSYEQYF
>TRBV28|many|-|TRBJ1-1
TGTGCGTCTCACGTGAACACTGAAGCTTTCTTT
CASHVNTEAFF
>TRBV28|-|-|TRBJ1-1
TGTGCCAGCAGTTCGACAGGCAGGGAAGCTTTCTTT
CASSSTGREAFF
>TRBV19|many|-|TRBJ2-5
TGTGCCAGCCCGAGGGCTGAGACCCAGTACTTC
CASPRAETQYF
>TRBV24-1|-|-|TRBJ1-2
TGTGCCACCAGTGATTCCACAGGGAGAGGCTACACCTTC
CATSDSTGRGYTF
>TRBV7-8|-|-|TRBJ1-5
TGTGCCAGCAGCAAGGACAGCAGCAATCAGCCCCAGCATTTT
CASSKDSSNQPQHF
>TRBV7-9|many|TRBD2|TRBJ2-1
TGTGCCAGCAGCCCCCAGGGAGCGGGAGGTACCAATGAGCAGTTCTTC
CASSPQGAGGTNEQFF
>TRBV28|many|TRBD2|TRBJ2-5
TGTGCCAGCAGCCCGATCCTAGCGGATGTGGTGAAGCCCCAAGAGACCCAGTACTTC
CASSPILADVVKPQETQYF
>TRBV7-8|many|TRBD2|TRBJ2-3
TGTGCCAGCAGCTTAGGACGGCGGGAGGGCACAGATACGCAGTATTTT
CASSLGRREGTDTQYF
>TRBV12-3/TRBV12-4|many|-|TRBJ1-2
TGTGCCAGCAGCCTAAATGACCCGGATGGCTACACCTTC
CASSLNDPDGYTF
>TRBV5-4|many|-|TRBJ2-7
TGTGCCAGCAGCCACCGGGAGACTATCATGGCCGGGCAGTACTTC
CASSHRETIMAGQYF
>TRBV20-1|many|-|TRBJ1-5
TGCAGTGCTAGAGGAGACGGAAATCAGCCCCAGCATTTT
CSARGDGNQPQHF